Shown below are 21 T cell receptor beta chains from a single sample sequenced in a study of graft-versus-host responses after intestinal transplantation. Using immunoSEQ multiplex PCR, the repertoire was profiled, and TCRdb retains in-frame clones only, with some absent. The sample yields under 150,000 clones, more than 80% seen once. Their cognate antigens are unknown. Here the sequenced sample was unstimulated CD4+ T cells sorted from spleen or lymph node cells, taken before intestinal transplant. Every receptor here comes from a human donor who received an intestinal transplant.

The chain couples TRBV7-9 to TRBJ2-1, with a possible D match to TRBD2 (5 bases). The germline V and J ends were trimmed by 1 base and 0 bases, with 13 bases remaining between them. This CDR3 comprises 17 residues. In germline, CDR1 is SEHNR, CDR2 FQNEAQ (reference sequence). CDR3 in amino acids: CASSLGTAGSSYNEQFF. CDR3 in DNA: TGTGCCAGCAGCTTAGGGACTGCGGGTAGCTCCTACAATGAGCAGTTCTTC.

In the case of this clone: Additional DNA sequences in this sample encode the identical CDR3. This rearrangement joins TRBV2 to TRBJ1-5; 7 bases are shared with TRBD1. Germline lookup yields CDR1 SNHLY and CDR2 FYNNEI. CDR3 length: 14 residues. J was trimmed by 2 bases and V by 4 bases; bases with no gene match: 2. CDR3 DNA sequence: TGTGCCAGCAGTGGACAGGGTGGCAATCAGCCCCAGCATTTT. Its translation: CASSGQGGNQPQHF.

The rearrangement uses TRBV5-1 and TRBJ2-1; D unresolved. CDR1 and CDR2 (germline): SGHRS, YFSETQ. This CDR3 contains 15 residues. Trimming left V 4 bases short and J 3 bases short, with 14 bases between. CDR3 amino acids: CASSTATSNYNEQFF. The CDR3 coding sequence is TGCGCCAGCAGCACCGCAACGAGTAACTACAATGAGCAGTTCTTC.

This CDR3 is CASAQGGGSTGELFF. CDR3 nucleotides: TGTGCCAGCGCTCAAGGGGGGGGTAGCACCGGGGAGCTGTTTTTT. This chain connects TRBV6-1 to TRBJ2-2; a possible D gene is TRBD2 (7 bases). The ends were cut back, 8 bases at V and 4 bases at J, with 17 bases in the middle. Germline V gene lookup returns CDR1 MNHNS and CDR2 SASEGT. The CDR3 runs 15 residues.

The chain combines TRBV2 with TRBJ1-5, with D tentatively TRBD1 (5 bases). The V end lost 6 bases, the J end lost 3 bases, and 12 bases lay between the germline ends. Germline assignment: CDR1 SNHLY and CDR2 FYNNEI. The length of the CDR3 is 14 residues. CDR3 loop: CASSAGAPNQPQHF. The CDR3 DNA is TGTGCCAGCAGCGCCGGGGCCCCCAATCAGCCCCAGCATTTT.

The rearrangement links TRBV10-1 to TRBJ2-1; D may match TRBD1 or TRBD2 (5 bases each). This CDR3 region has 13 residues. Trimming shortened V by 8 bases and J by 4 bases, and 12 bases separated the two germline ends. Germline CDR1 is WNHNN and CDR2 is SYGVQD (reference sequence). The CDR3 protein is CASSRDEYNEQFF. DNA of the CDR3: TGCGCCAGCTCCAGGGACGAATACAATGAGCAGTTCTTC.

The V and J genes are TRBV7-9 and TRBJ2-3; TRBD2 might be the D (5 bases). Germline V lookup: CDR1 SEHNR, CDR2 FQNEAQ (reference sequence). Trimming cost V 4 bases and J 8 bases, with 10 bases left between them. The CDR3 spans 12 residues. The CDR3 nucleotides read TGTGCCAGCAGCTCGGACTTATCTACGCAGTATTTT. This gives the protein CASSSDLSTQYF.

With regard to this clone: A read error may produce the germline difference seen at one junction end. The V gene is TRBV4-1, the J gene TRBJ1-1, with a possible D match to TRBD1 (5 bases). This CDR3 is built from 15 residues. In germline, CDR1 is MGHRA, CDR2 YSYEKL. This CDR3 is CASSQVKTVNTEVFF. The CDR3 DNA reads as TGCGCCAGCAGCCAGGTTAAGACAGTGAACACTGAAGTTTTCTTT.

V usage is TRBV18 and J usage is TRBJ2-2; D not certain. Per the germline V gene, CDR1 is KGHSH and CDR2 is LQKENI. Trimming cost V 3 bases and J 3 bases, with 5 bases left between them. The CDR3 covers 13 residues. The CDR3 sequence: CASSPRDTGELFF. Here the CDR3 DNA reads TGTGCCAGCTCACCTCGGGACACCGGGGAGCTGTTTTTT.

The chain joins TRBV5-4 to TRBJ2-1, with 8 bases matching TRBD2. The CDR3 sequence is 17 residues long. Germline values: CDR1 SGHNT, CDR2 YYREEE (reference sequence). Trimming cost V 4 bases and J 6 bases; bases outside gene matches: 15. This chain's CDR3 is CASSPSLGRGVFNEQFF. Here the CDR3 DNA reads TGTGCCAGCAGCCCGAGCCTGGGGCGGGGGGTTTTCAATGAGCAGTTCTTC.

The chain carries TRBV2 and TRBJ1-1; D unclear. V was clipped by 6 bases and J by 8 bases, with 13 bases between them. From germline, CDR1 is SNHLY and CDR2 FYNNEI. The CDR3 runs to 12 residues. CDR3 protein: CASSYFRVEAFF. Here the CDR3 DNA reads TGTGCCAGCAGCTATTTTCGGGTGGAAGCTTTCTTT. Full variable domain (outside the CDR3, taken from reference TRBV2 and TRBJ1-1): EPEVTQTPSHQVTQMGQEVILRCVPISNHLYFYWYRQILGQKVEFLVSFYNNEISEKSEIFDDQFSVERPDGSNFTLKIRSTKLEDSAMYFCASSYFRVEAFFGQGTRLTVV.

V usage is TRBV5-1 and J usage is TRBJ2-5; TRBD2 matches 7 bases. Germline V CDR1 and CDR2: SGHRS, YFSETQ. The ends lost 5 bases at V and 2 bases at J; junction bases unmatched: 6. The CDR3 loop spans 14 amino acids. CDR3 region: CASRGGTTQETQYF. CDR3 bases: TGCGCCAGCAGGGGCGGGACTACTCAAGAGACCCAGTACTTC.

The count of this clone is one. The V call is TRBV7-9, the J call TRBJ2-1, with 8 bases identical to TRBD1. The CDR3 loop spans 12 amino acids. Per germline, CDR1 SEHNR and CDR2 FQNEAQ (reference sequence). V shed 5 bases, J shed 10 bases, and the junction held 4 bases outside the gene matches. This CDR3 is CASSQTGVEQFF. For the CDR3, the DNA is TGTGCCAGCAGCCAGACAGGGGTGGAGCAGTTCTTC.

V usage is TRBV9 and J usage is TRBJ1-1, with 7 bases matching TRBD1. Germline values: CDR1 SGDLS, CDR2 YYNGEE. There are 14 residues in the CDR3. Trimming cost V 4 bases and J 5 bases; bases outside gene matches: 8. CDR3 residues: CASSPQGGWTEAFF. The CDR3 bases are TGTGCCAGCAGCCCCCAGGGGGGCTGGACTGAAGCTTTCTTT. Variable domain in full (rest from reference TRBV9 and TRBJ1-1): DSGVTQTPKHLITATGQRVTLRCSPRSGDLSVYWYQQSLDQGLQFLIQYYNGEERAKGNILERFSAQQFPDLHSELNLSSLELGDSALYFCASSPQGGWTEAFFGQGTRLTVV.

The rearrangement links TRBV9 to TRBJ2-3; D remains unclear. In germline, CDR1 is SGDLS, CDR2 YYNGEE. V lost 4 bases to trimming and J lost 0 bases, with 15 bases between them. This CDR3 has 16 amino acids. CDR3 protein: CASSPLPSTSTDTQYF. In DNA, the CDR3 is TGTGCCAGCAGCCCGTTACCATCAACTAGCACAGATACGCAGTATTTT.

The chain combines TRBV4-1 with TRBJ2-7; 10 nucleotides align to TRBD2. V shed 0 bases and J 6 bases; nucleotides not matched to a gene: 8. Per the germline V gene, CDR1 is MGHRA and CDR2 is YSYEKL. The CDR3 is 16 amino acids. CDR3 sequence (DNA): TGCGCCAGCAGCCAAGATCTAGCGGGGGCCATCCTCGAGCAGTACTTC. This translates into CASSQDLAGAILEQYF.

The chain combines TRBV19 with TRBJ1-5; the D is unclear. CDR3 length equals 13 residues. With 6 bases removed from V and 7 bases from J, the gap between germline ends came to 13 bases. CDR1 is LNHDA, CDR2 SQIVND, per germline (reference sequence). CDR3: CASSQRPNQPQHF. The CDR3 DNA reads as TGTGCCAGTAGCCAGCGACCAAACCAGCCCCAGCATTTT.

This chain links TRBV27 with TRBJ2-1, with D perhaps TRBD2 (6 bases). The germline CDR1 and CDR2 sequences are MNHEY and SMNVEV (reference sequence). V was pared by 6 bases and J by 0 bases, with 21 bases between. This CDR3 contains 18 residues. The chain's CDR3 is CASSLKPPETSSYNEQFF. The CDR3 DNA is TGTGCCAGCAGCCTTAAGCCCCCTGAGACTAGCTCCTACAATGAGCAGTTCTTC.

V and J are TRBV15 and TRBJ1-2; D unresolved. This CDR3 spans 15 amino acids. Per the germline V gene, CDR1 is LNHNV and CDR2 is YYDKDF (reference sequence). V lost 1 base, J lost 1 base, and 10 bases lay in between. CDR3 sequence: CATSRGQVYNYGYTF. The DNA of the CDR3 is TGTGCCACCAGCAGAGGTCAGGTTTATAACTATGGCTACACCTTC.

The genes are TRBV6-5 and TRBJ1-2, with 8 bases that match TRBD1. In germline, CDR1 is MNHEY, CDR2 SVGAGI. The CDR3 covers 14 residues. V was clipped by 1 base and J by 7 bases; unmatched bases: 5. The CDR3 sequence: CASSYFQGAGGYTF. In DNA, the CDR3 is TGTGCCAGCAGTTACTTTCAGGGGGCAGGTGGCTACACCTTC.

The chain uses TRBV11-2 and TRBJ2-7; 9 bases are shared with TRBD1. This CDR3 spans 13 amino acids. Germline CDR1 and CDR2: SGHAT and FQNNGV. V shed 7 bases and J 2 bases; nucleotides not matched to a gene: 3. The CDR3 loop reads CASNRQGAYEQYF. CDR3 nucleotides: TGTGCCAGCAACCGACAGGGGGCCTACGAGCAGTACTTC.